This T cell receptor beta chain was recovered during a study of CD8 T cells in Susac syndrome. Between the trimmed V and J ends, which lost 0 bases and 6 bases, there was a span of 11 bases. CDR3 length: 14 residues. Germline CDR1 is MNHEY and CDR2 is SVGEGT. After extraction with the RNeasy kit, about 0.45 to 1 ug of the RNA was reverse transcribed using random hexamers. Across 54 Vbeta and 13 Jbeta, immunoSEQ multiplex PCR amplified TCR beta CDR3. MiXCR, run by TCRdb on the immunoSEQ multiplex PCR reads, gives a single entry per CDR3 protein. This table has tens of thousands of distinct CDR3 sequences, over 85% appearing once. This clonotype showed up just once.

V is TRBV6-2 or TRBV6-3 and J is TRBJ1-2, with D perhaps matching TRBD1 (5 bases). The source of this sequence is a human donor with Susac syndrome. Sequenced sample: CD8+ T cells from PBMCs. CDR3 bases: TGTGCCAGCAGTTACTCGGGGCAGCCCAATGGCTACACCTTC. This gives the protein CASSYSGQPNGYTF.